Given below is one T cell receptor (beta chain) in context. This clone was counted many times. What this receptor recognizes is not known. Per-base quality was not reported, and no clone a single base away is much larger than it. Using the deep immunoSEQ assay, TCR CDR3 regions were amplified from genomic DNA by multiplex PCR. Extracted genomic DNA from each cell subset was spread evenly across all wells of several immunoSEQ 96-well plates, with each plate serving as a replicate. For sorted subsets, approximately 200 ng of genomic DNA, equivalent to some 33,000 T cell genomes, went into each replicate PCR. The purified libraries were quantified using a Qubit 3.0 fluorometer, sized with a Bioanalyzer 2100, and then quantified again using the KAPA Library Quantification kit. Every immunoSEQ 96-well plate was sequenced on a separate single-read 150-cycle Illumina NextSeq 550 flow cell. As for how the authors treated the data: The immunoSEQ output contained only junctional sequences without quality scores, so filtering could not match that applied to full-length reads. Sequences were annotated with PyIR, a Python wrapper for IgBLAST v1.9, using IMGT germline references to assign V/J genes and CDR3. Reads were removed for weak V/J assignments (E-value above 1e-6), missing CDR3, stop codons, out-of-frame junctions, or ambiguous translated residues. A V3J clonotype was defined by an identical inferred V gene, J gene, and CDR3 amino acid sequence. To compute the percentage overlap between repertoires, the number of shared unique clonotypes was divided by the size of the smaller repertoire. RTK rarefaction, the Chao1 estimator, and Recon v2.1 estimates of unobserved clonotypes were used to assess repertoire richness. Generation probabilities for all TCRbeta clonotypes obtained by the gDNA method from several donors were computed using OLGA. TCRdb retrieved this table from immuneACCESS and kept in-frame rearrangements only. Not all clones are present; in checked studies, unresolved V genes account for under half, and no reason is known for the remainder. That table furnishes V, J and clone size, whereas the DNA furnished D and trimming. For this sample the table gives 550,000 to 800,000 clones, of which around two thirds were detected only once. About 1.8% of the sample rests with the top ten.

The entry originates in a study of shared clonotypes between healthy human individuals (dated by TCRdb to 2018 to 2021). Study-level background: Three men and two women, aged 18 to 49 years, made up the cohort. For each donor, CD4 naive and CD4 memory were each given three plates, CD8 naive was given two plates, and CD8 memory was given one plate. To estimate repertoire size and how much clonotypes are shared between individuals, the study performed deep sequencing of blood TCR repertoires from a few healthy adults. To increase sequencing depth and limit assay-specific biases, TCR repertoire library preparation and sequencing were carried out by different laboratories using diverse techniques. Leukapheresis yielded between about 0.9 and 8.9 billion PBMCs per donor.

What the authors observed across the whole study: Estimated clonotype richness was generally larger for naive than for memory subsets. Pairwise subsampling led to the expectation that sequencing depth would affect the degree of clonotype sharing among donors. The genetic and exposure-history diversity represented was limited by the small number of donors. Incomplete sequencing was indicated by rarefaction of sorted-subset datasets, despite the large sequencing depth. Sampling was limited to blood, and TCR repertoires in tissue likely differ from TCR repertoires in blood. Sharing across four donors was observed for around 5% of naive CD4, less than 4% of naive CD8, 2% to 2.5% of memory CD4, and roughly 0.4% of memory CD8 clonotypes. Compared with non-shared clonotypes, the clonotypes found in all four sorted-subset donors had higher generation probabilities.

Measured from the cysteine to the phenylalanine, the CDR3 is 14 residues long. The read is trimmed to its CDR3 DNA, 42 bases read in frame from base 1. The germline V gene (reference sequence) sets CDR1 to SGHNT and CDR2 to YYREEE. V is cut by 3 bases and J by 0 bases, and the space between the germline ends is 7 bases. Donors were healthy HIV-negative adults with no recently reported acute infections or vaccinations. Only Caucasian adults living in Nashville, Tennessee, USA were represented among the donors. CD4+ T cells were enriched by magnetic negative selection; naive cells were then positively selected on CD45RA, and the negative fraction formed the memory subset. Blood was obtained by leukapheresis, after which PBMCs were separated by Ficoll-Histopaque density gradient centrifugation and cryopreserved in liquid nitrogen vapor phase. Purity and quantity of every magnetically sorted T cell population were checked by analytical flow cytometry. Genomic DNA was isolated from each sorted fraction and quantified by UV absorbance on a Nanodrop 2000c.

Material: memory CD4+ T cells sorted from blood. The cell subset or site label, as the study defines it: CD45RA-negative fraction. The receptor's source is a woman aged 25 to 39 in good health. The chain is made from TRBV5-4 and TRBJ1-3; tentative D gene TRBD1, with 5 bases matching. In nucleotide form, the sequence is TGTGCCAGCAGCTGGGGGGTCTCTGGAAACACCATATATTTT. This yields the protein CASSWGVSGNTIYF.